A selection of T cell receptor beta chains follows, all from one sample in a study of regulatory T cells in long-lasting Graves disease. Using its own MiXCR run on the multiplex PCR reads, TCRdb lists one record per CDR3 protein. Altogether some 320,000 distinct CDR3 sequences are present, roughly 18% being singletons, with the ten largest covering more than 30%. Specimen: peripheral blood mononuclear cells (PBMCs), collected at new diagnosis, from a patient treated with antithyroid drugs. These receptors originate from a female donor with Graves disease. The CDR3 runs from the conserved cysteine through the conserved F or W. The order of the fields is J gene, D gene, V gene, clone size, CDR3 protein. The D gene is left open where the match is weak. For some rows the clone size is stated as once, few or many, or as a class when expanded; others skip it.

>TRBJ2-2|TRBD2|TRBV28|-
CASGGLAGGPNTGELFF
>TRBJ2-1|-|TRBV9|many
CASSVVLTGDNEQFF
>TRBJ2-3|TRBD2|TRBV5-1|many
CASTPTSGSGTDTQYF
>TRBJ2-7|TRBD2|TRBV5-1|many
CASSQTHALADQYF
>TRBJ1-4|-|TRBV27|many
CASSAKSGTYSGEKLFF
>TRBJ2-5|TRBD1|TRBV28|-
CASSLDRGLETQYF
>TRBJ2-1|-|TRBV12-5|many
CASGPLMSSYNEQFF
>TRBJ2-5|TRBD1|TRBV7-2|many
CASSLGHRGVETQYF
>TRBJ2-7|TRBD2|TRBV29-1|few
CSVEGSGAGTSGYEQYF
>TRBJ1-3|-|TRBV6-1|few
CASSDGTSSGNTIYF
>TRBJ1-2|TRBD1|TRBV11-3|many
CASSLDRVNYGYTF
>TRBJ2-2|-|TRBV20-1|many
CSARSSGNQNTGELFF
>TRBJ2-7|-|TRBV6-1|many
CASSDSPGTYEQYF
>TRBJ2-7|TRBD2|TRBV28|many
CASSPPDLAGGSWYEQYF
>TRBJ2-3|TRBD2|TRBV9|many
CASSAGGTSGRDTQYF
>TRBJ2-7|TRBD1|TRBV5-4|few
CASSFVQPGTGGEQYF
>TRBJ2-5|-|TRBV2|-
CASAGGWAGKETQYF
>TRBJ2-1|TRBD2|TRBV7-2|-
CASSSHGSGSEEQFF
>TRBJ1-5|-|TRBV12-3/TRBV12-4|many
CASSLRGGGGNQPQHF
>TRBJ2-7|-|TRBV27|many
CASSSHSGLYEQYF
>TRBJ2-1|-|TRBV11-1|many
CASSLAPAKNEQFF
>TRBJ1-1|TRBD1|TRBV11-3|-
CASSQGQGWTDTEAFF
>TRBJ2-5|-|TRBV11-1|-
CATEQQETQYF
>TRBJ2-7|-|TRBV27|many
CASSLGRTYEQYF
>TRBJ1-6|-|TRBV3-1|many
CASTNSTSYNSPLHF
>TRBJ2-7|TRBD1|TRBV29-1|many
CNSPGTGDSYEQYF
>TRBJ2-6|TRBD2|TRBV11-2|many
CASSLIVGGAGANVLTF
>TRBJ1-5|TRBD1|TRBV28|many
CASSPPGQGLDQPQHF
>TRBJ2-1|TRBD2|TRBV5-1|few
CASSWDPEKRESLVDEQFF
>TRBJ1-5|-|TRBV12-3/TRBV12-4|many
CASSLTRGGGQPQHF
>TRBJ1-5|-|TRBV20-1|many
CSASTGALYSNQPQHF
>TRBJ1-2|TRBD1|TRBV16|-
CASSQGTGPLGYGYTF
>TRBJ1-1|-|TRBV28|many
CASSSTGRLEAFF
>TRBJ2-1|-|TRBV15|many
CATSASTFYNEQFF
>TRBJ1-2|TRBD1|TRBV12-3/TRBV12-4|few
CASTLWTGKNYGYTF
>TRBJ2-5|-|TRBV20-1|many
CSARGESGRQETQYF
>TRBJ1-6|-|TRBV6-1|many
CASRITGSSGNSPLHF
>TRBJ2-3|-|TRBV19|many
CASSIRGGYTDTQYF
>-|-|TRBV5-4|-
CASSRSTGEETQYF
>TRBJ1-2|-|TRBV14|many
CASSQSGGYGYTF
>TRBJ1-6|-|TRBV12-3/TRBV12-4|many
CASSLLGVGSPLHF